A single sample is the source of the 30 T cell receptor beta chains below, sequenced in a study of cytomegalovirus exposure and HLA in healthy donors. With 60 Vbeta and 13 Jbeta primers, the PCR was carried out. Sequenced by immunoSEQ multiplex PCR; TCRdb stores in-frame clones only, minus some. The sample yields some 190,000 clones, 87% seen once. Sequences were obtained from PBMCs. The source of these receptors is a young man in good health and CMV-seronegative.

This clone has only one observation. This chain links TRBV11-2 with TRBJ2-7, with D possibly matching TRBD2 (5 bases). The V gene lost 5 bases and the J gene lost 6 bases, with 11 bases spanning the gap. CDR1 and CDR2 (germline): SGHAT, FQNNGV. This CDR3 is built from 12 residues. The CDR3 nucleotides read TGTGCCAGCAGCCATCACGGAGGCGAGCAGTACTTC. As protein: CASSHHGGEQYF.

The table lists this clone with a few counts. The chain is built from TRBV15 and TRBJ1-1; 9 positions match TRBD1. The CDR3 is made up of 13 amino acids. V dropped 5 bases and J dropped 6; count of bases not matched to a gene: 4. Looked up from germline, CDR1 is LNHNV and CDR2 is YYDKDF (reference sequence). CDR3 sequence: CATSLNRGPEAFF. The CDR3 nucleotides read TGTGCCACCAGCCTCAACAGGGGGCCTGAAGCTTTCTTT. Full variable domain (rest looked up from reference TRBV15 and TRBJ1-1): DAMVIQNPRYQVTQFGKPVTLSCSQTLNHNVMYWYQQKSSQAPKLLFHYYDKDFNNEADTPDNFQSRRPNTSFCFLDIRSPGLGDTAMYLCATSLNRGPEAFFGQGTRLTVV.

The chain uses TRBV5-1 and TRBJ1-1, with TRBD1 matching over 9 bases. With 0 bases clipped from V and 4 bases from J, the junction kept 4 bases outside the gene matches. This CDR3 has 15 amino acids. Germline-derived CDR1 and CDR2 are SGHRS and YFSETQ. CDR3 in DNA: TGCGCCAGCAGCTTGGGTGCGGGACAGGGCACTGAAGCTTTCTTT. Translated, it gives CASSLGAGQGTEAFF. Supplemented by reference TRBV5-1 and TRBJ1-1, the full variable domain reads KAGVTQTPRYLIKTRGQQVTLSCSPISGHRSVSWYQQTPGQGLQFLFEYFSETQRNKGNFPGRFSGRQFSNSRSEMNVSTLELGDSALYLCASSLGAGQGTEAFFGQGTRLTVV.

CDR3 nucleotides: TGTGCCAGCTCACCAATATCAGGGGCCTTGAACACTGAAGCTTTCTTT. Its protein product is CASSPISGALNTEAFF. The chain uses TRBV18 and TRBJ1-1; a weak D match, TRBD1 (6 bases). The germline V gene encodes CDR1 KGHSH and CDR2 LQKENI. The CDR3 consists of 16 residues. V lost 2 bases to trimming and J lost 0 bases, with 13 bases between them. Full variable domain (rest looked up from reference TRBV18 and TRBJ1-1): NAGVMQNPRHLVRRRGQEARLRCSPMKGHSHVYWYRQLPEEGLKFMVYLQKENIIDESGMPKERFSAEFPKEGPSILRIQQVVRGDSAAYFCASSPISGALNTEAFFGQGTRLTVV.

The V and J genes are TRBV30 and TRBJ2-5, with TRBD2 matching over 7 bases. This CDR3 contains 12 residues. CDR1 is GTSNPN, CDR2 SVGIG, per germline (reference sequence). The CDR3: CTWGGSGETQYF. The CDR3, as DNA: TGTACATGGGGCGGGAGTGGTGAGACCCAGTACTTC.

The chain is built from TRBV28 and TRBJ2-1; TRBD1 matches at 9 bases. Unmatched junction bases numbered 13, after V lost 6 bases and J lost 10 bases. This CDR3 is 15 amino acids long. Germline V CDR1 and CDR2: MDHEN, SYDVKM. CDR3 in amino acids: CASRSSGTGKLEQFF. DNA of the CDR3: TGTGCCAGCAGGTCCAGCGGGACAGGGAAATTGGAGCAGTTCTTC.

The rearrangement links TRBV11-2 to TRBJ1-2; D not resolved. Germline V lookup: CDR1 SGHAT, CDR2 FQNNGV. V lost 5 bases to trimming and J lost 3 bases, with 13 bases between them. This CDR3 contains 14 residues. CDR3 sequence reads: CASSRSDTYYGYTF. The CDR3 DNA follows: TGTGCCAGCAGCCGGTCCGACACATACTATGGCTACACCTTC.

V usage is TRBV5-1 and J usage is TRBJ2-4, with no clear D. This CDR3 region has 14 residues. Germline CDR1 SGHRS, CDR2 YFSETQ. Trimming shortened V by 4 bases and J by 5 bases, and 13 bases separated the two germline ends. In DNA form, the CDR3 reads TGCGCCAGCAGCACTGAGGCGGCCCAAAACATTCAGTACTTC. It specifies CASSTEAAQNIQYF.

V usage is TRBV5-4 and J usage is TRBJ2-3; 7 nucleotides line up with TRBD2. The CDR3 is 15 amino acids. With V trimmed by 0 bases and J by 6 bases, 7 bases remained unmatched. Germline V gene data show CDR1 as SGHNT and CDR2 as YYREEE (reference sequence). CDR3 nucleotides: TGTGCCAGCAGCTTGGATACGGGGGGTCGGGATACGCAGTATTTT. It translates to CASSLDTGGRDTQYF. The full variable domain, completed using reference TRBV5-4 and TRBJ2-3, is ETGVTQSPTHLIKTRGQQVTLRCSSQSGHNTVSWYQQALGQGPQFIFQYYREEENGRGNFPPRFSGLQFPNYSSELNVNALELDDSALYLCASSLDTGGRDTQYFGPGTRLTVL.

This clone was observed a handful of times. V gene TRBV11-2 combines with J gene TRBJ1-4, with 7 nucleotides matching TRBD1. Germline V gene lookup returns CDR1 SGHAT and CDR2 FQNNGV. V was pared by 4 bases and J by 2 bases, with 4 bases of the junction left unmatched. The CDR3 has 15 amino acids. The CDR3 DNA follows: TGTGCCAGCAGCTCAACAGGGGAGACTAATGAAAAACTGTTTTTT. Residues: CASSSTGETNEKLFF.

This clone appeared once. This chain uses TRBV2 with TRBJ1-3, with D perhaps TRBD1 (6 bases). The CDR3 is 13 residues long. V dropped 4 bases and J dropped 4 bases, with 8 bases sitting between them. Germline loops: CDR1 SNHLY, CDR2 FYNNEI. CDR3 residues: CASSGTVGNTIYF. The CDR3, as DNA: TGTGCCAGCAGTGGGACAGTAGGAAACACCATATATTTT.

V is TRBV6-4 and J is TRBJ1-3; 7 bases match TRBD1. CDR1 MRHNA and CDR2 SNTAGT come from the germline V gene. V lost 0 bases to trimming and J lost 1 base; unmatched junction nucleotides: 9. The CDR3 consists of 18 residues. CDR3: CASSDSNPRDRSGNTIYF. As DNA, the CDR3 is TGTGCCAGCAGTGACTCGAACCCCCGGGACAGATCTGGAAACACCATATATTTT.

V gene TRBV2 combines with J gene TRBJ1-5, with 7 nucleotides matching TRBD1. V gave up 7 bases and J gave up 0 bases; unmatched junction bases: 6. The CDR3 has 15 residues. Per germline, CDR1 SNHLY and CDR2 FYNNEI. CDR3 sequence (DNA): TGTGCCAGCACGGACAGGCCGTATAGCAATCAGCCCCAGCATTTT. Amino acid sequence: CASTDRPYSNQPQHF.

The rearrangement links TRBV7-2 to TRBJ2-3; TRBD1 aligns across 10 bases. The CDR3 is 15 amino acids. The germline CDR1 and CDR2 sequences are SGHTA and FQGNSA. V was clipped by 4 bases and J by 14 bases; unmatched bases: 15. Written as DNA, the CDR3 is TGTGCCAGCAGCTCCGGGGGGACAGGGGCCTTGAGGTCGTATTTT. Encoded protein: CASSSGGTGALRSYF.

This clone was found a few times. The CDR3 bases are TGTGCCAGCAGTCCTCGGGGGGGCGTCCAAGAGACCCAGTACTTC. Translation gives CASSPRGGVQETQYF. V gene TRBV28 combines with J gene TRBJ2-5; 8 nucleotides match TRBD2. Germline V gene data show CDR1 as MDHEN and CDR2 as SYDVKM. The J segment lost 1 base and the V segment lost 5 bases, leaving 6 bases of the junction unmatched. The CDR3 is made up of 15 amino acids.

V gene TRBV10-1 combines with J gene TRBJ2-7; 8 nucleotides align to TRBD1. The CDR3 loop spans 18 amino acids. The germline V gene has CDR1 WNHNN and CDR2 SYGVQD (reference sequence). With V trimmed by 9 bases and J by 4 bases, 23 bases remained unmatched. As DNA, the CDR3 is TGCGCCAGGCTCCCAAGAGACAGGGGAATCCCACTAGGGTACGAGCAGTACTTC. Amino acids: CARLPRDRGIPLGYEQYF.

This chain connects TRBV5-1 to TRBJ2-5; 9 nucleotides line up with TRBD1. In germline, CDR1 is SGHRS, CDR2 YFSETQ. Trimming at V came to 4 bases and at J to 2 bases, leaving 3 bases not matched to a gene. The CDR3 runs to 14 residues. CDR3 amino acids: CASSEGTGQETQYF. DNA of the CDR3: TGCGCCAGCAGCGAGGGGACAGGGCAAGAGACCCAGTACTTC. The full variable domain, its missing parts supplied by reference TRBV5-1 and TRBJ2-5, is KAGVTQTPRYLIKTRGQQVTLSCSPISGHRSVSWYQQTPGQGLQFLFEYFSETQRNKGNFPGRFSGRQFSNSRSEMNVSTLELGDSALYLCASSEGTGQETQYFGPGTRLLVL.

The CDR3 DNA reads TGCGCCAGCAGCTTAGGACAGTCGGTCAATGAGCAGTTCTTC. Encoded protein: CASSLGQSVNEQFF. This sequence joins TRBV5-1 and TRBJ2-1; maybe TRBD1 (6 bases). Germline CDR1 and CDR2: SGHRS and YFSETQ. Trimming left V 2 bases short and J 6 bases short, with 12 bases between. CDR3 size: 14 residues.

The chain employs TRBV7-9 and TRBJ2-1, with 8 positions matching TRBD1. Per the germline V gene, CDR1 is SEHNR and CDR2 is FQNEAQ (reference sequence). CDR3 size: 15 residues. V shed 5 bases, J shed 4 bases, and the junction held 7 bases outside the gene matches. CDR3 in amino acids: CASSAGTGDYNEQFF. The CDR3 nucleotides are TGTGCCAGCAGCGCGGGGACAGGCGATTACAATGAGCAGTTCTTC.

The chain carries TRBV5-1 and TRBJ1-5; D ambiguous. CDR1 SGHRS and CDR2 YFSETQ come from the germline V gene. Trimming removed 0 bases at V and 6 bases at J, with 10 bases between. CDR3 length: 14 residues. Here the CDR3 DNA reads TGCGCCAGCAGCTTGGTCCCAGGTGGTCAGCCCCAGCATTTT. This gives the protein CASSLVPGGQPQHF.

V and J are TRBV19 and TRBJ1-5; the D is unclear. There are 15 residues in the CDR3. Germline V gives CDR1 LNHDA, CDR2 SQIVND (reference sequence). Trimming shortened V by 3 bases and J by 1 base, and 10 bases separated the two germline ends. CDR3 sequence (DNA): TGTGCCAGTAGTATGAACCCCCTAAGCAATCAGCCCCAGCATTTT. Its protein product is CASSMNPLSNQPQHF.

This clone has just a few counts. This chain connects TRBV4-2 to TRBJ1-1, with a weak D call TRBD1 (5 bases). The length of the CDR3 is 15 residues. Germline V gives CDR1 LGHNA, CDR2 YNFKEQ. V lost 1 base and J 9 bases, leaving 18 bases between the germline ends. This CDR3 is CASSQGPMGGAKAFF. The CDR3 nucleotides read TGTGCCAGCAGCCAAGGTCCGATGGGGGGTGCCAAAGCTTTCTTT.

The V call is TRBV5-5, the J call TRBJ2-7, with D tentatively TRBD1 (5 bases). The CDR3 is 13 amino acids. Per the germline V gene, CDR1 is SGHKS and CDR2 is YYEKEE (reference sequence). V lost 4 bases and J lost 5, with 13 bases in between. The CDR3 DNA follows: TGTGCCAGCAGCGGCAGGGTAATGAACGAGCAGTACTTC. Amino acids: CASSGRVMNEQYF. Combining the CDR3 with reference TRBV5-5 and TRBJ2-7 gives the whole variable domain DAGVTQSPTHLIKTRGQQVTLRCSPISGHKSVSWYQQVLGQGPQFIFQYYEKEERGRGNFPDRFSARQFPNYSSELNVNALLLGDSALYLCASSGRVMNEQYFGPGTRLTVT.

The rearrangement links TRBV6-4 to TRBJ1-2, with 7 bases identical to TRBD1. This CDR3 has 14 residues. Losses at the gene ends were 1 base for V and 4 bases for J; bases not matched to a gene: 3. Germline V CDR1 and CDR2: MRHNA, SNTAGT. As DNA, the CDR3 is TGTGCCAGCAGTGACTACGCAGGGGGCTATGGCTACACCTTC. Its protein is CASSDYAGGYGYTF.

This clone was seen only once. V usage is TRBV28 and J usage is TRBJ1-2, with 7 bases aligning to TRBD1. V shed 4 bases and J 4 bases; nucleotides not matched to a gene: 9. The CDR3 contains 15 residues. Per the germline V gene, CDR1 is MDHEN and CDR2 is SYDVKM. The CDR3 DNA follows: TGTGCCAGCAGTTCCCGCAACAGGGGTCTCTATGGCTACACCTTC. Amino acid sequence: CASSSRNRGLYGYTF.

DNA of the CDR3: TGTGCCAGCGGAACATGGCGGGCGACCACTGAAGCTTTCTTT. Translated: CASGTWRATTEAFF. V gene TRBV28 combines with J gene TRBJ1-1; no firm D call. This CDR3 is 14 amino acids long. The V end lost 8 bases, the J end lost 4 bases, and 17 bases lay between the germline ends. CDR1 is MDHEN and CDR2 is SYDVKM in the germline V gene.

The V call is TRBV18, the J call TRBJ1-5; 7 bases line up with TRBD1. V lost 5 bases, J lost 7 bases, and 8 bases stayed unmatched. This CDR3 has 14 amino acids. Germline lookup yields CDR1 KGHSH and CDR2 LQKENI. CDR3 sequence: CASSDRQGRQPQHF. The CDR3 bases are TGTGCCAGCTCAGATAGACAGGGAAGGCAGCCCCAGCATTTT.

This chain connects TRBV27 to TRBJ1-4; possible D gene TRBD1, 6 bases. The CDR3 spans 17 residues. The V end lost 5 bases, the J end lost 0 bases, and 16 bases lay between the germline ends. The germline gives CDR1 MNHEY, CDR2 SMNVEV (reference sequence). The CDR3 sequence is CASSPTGNLATNEKLFF. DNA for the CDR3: TGTGCCAGCAGTCCCACAGGGAACCTTGCAACTAATGAAAAACTGTTTTTT.

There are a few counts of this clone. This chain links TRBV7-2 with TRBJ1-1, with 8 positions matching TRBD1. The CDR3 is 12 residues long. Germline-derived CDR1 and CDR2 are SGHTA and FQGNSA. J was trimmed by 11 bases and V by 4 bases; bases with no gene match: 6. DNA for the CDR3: TGTGCCAGCAGCTCAAACCGGGACAGGGCTTTCTTT. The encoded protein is CASSSNRDRAFF.

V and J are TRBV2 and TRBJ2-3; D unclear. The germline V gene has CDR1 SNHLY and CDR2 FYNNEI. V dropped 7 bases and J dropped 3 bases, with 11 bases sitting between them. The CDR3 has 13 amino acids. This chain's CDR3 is CASKTLSTDTQYF. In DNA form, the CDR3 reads TGTGCCAGCAAGACTCTGTCTACAGATACGCAGTATTTT.